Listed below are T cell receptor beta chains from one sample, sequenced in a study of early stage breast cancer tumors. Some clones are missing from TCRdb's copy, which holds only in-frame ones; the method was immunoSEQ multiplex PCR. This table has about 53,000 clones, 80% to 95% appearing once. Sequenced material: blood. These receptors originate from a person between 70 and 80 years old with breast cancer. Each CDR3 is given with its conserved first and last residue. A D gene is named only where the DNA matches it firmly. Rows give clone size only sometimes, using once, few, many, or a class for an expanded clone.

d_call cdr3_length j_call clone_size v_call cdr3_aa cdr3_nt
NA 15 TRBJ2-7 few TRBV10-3 CAIRLGPDPTYEQYF TGTGCCATTCGCCTGGGGCCTGATCCAACATACGAGCAGTACTTC
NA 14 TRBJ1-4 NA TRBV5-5 CASSSRNLNEKLFF TGTGCCAGCAGCTCCAGGAACCTCAATGAAAAACTGTTTTTT
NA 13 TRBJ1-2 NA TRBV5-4 CASSLEGDYGYTF TGTGCCAGCAGCTTGGAGGGGGACTATGGCTACACCTTC
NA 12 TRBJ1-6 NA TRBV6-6 CASSYLQRHLHF TGTGCCAGCAGTTACCTGCAGCGTCACCTCCACTTT
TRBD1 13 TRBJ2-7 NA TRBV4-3 CASSRDRVGEQYF TGCGCCAGCAGTCGGGACAGGGTGGGCGAGCAGTACTTC
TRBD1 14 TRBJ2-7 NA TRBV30 CAWSAGQGAWEQYF TGTGCCTGGAGTGCAGGACAGGGGGCATGGGAGCAGTACTTC
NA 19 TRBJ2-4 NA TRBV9 CASSRGPDSRLRAKNIQYF TGTGCCAGCAGTAGGGGCCCGGACAGCCGACTCAGGGCCAAAAACATTCAGTACTTC
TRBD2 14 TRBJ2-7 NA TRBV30 CAWSGTSGGYEQYF TGTGCCTGGAGCGGGACTAGCGGGGGCTACGAGCAGTACTTC
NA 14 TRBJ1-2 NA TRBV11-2 CASSLRRFGYGYTF TGTGCCAGCAGCTTGAGGCGCTTCGGCTATGGCTACACCTTC
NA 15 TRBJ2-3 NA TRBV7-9 CASSFGGPLTDTQYF TGTGCCAGCAGCTTCGGGGGGCCCCTCACAGATACGCAGTATTTT
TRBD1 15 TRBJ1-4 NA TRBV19 CASSPQGATNEKLFF TGTGCCAGTAGTCCACAGGGGGCAACTAATGAAAAACTGTTTTTT
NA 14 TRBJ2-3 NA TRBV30 CAWSVGGSADTQYF TGTGCCTGGAGTGTAGGTGGGAGCGCAGATACGCAGTATTTT
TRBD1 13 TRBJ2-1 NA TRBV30 CAWDRGLGNEQFF TGTGCCTGGGACAGGGGGCTGGGAAATGAGCAGTTCTTC
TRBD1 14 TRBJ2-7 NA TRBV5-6 CASSPAGQAYEQYF TGTGCCAGCAGCCCCGCGGGACAGGCCTACGAGCAGTACTTC
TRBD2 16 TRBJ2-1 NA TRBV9 CASSAPLAGGDNEQFF TGTGCCAGCAGCGCCCCGCTAGCGGGGGGCGACAATGAGCAGTTCTTC
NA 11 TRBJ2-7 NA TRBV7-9 CASSPWTDLWF TGTGCCAGCAGCCCGTGGACTGACCTATGGTTC
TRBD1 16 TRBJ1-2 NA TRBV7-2 CASSLGAQGIFYGYTF TGTGCCAGCAGCTTAGGTGCACAGGGGATTTTCTATGGCTACACCTTC
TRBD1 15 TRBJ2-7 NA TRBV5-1 CASSSEGQDVQQQYF TGCGCCAGCAGCTCAGAAGGACAGGATGTACAACAGCAGTACTTC
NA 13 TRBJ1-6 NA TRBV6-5 CASSYIRDSPLHF TGTGCCAGCAGTTACATCAGGGATTCACCCCTCCACTTT
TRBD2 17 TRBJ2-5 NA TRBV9 CASSVFSGGPKQETQYF TGTGCCAGCAGCGTGTTTAGCGGGGGGCCCAAACAAGAGACCCAGTACTTC
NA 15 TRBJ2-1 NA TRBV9 CASSVGLGFSNEQFF TGTGCCAGCAGCGTAGGACTAGGATTCTCCAATGAGCAGTTCTTC
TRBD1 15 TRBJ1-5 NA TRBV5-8 CASSWGAQGNQPQHF TGTGCCAGCAGCTGGGGAGCACAGGGGAATCAGCCCCAGCATTTT
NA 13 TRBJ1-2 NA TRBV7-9 CASSLGQGNGYTF TGTGCCAGCAGCCTGGGGCAGGGCAATGGCTACACCTTC
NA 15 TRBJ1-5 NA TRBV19 CASSMMGAGNQPQHF TGTGCCAGTAGTATGATGGGCGCCGGCAATCAGCCCCAGCATTTT
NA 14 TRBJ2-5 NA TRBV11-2 CASSLGRGAQTQYF TGTGCCAGCAGCTTAGGGAGGGGAGCTCAGACCCAGTACTTC
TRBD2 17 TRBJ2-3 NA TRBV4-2 CASSQDGLAGFADTQYF TGTGCCAGCAGCCAAGACGGTCTAGCGGGGTTCGCAGATACGCAGTATTTT
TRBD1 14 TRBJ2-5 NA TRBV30 CAWSAIQGIETQYF TGTGCCTGGAGTGCCATACAGGGGATCGAGACCCAGTACTTC
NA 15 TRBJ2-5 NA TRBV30 CAWSDDGGLGETQYF TGTGCCTGGAGTGATGACGGGGGGCTTGGGGAGACCCAGTACTTC
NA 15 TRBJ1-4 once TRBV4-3 CASSQVWQGSGKLFF TGCGCCAGCAGCCAAGTCTGGCAGGGGTCGGGGAAACTGTTTTTT
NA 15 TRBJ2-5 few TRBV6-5 CASSLVGGGQETQYF TGTGCCAGCTCCCTCGTAGGGGGGGGCCAAGAGACCCAGTACTTC
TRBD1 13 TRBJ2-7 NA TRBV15 CATSSDRGYEQYF TGTGCCACCAGCAGCGACAGGGGGTACGAGCAGTACTTC
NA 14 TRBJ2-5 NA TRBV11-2 CASSLGEAQETQYF TGTGCCAGCAGCTTAGGGGAGGCGCAAGAGACCCAGTACTTC
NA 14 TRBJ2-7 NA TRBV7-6 CASSNLLRNGEQYF TGTGCCAGCAGCAATCTCCTCCGGAACGGGGAGCAGTACTTC
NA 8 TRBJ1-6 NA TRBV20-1 CRAGELHF TGCAGAGCCGGGGAGCTCCACTTT
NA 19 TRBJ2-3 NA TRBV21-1 CASSKEGLAGSQVCDTQYF TGTGCCAGCAGCAAAGAGGGACTAGCGGGGTCTCAAGTATGTGATACGCAGTATTTT
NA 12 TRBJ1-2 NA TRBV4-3 CASSRTGYGYTF TGCGCCAGCAGCCGTACAGGTTATGGCTACACCTTC
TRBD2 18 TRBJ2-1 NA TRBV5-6 CASSRTSGGSSSYNEQFF TGTGCCAGCAGCCGGACTAGCGGGGGGTCGAGCTCCTACAATGAGCAGTTCTTC
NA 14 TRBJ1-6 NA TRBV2 CASRTESNNSPLHF TGTGCCAGCAGAACAGAGTCTAATAATTCACCCCTCCACTTT
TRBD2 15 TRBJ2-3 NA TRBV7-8 CASSIAGGSTDTQYF TGTGCCAGCAGCATAGCGGGGGGTAGCACAGATACGCAGTATTTT
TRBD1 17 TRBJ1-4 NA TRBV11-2 CASSLEIGTGADEKLFF TGTGCCAGCAGCTTAGAAATTGGGACAGGGGCTGATGAAAAACTGTTTTTT
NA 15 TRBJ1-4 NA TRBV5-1 CASSLGQADNEKLFF TGCGCCAGCAGCTTGGGACAGGCGGATAATGAAAAACTGTTTTTT